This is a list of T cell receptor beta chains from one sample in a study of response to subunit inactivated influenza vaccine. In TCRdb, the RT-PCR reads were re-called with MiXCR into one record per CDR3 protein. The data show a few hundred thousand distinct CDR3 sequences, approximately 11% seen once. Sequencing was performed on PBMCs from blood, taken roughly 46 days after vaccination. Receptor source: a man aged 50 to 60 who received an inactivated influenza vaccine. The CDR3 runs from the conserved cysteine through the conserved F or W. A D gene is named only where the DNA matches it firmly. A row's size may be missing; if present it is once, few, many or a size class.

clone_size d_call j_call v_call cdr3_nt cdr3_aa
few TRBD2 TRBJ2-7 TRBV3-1 TGTGCCAGCAGAAAAGCGGGAGGGCCAAAGGAGCAGTACTTC CASRKAGGPKEQYF
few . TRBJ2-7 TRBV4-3 TGCGCCAGCAGCCAAGAAGATGTGGGGGTATACGAGCAGTACTTC CASSQEDVGVYEQYF
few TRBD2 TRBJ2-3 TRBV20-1 TGCAGTGCTGCACTAGCGGGAGGTTCAGATACGCAGTATTTT CSAALAGGSDTQYF
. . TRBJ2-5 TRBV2 TGTGCCAGCAAAAGGGGGACGCACTTC CASKRGTHF
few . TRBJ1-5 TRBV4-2 TGTGCCAGCAGCCAAGATTTGAGAGGGGCTCAGCCCCAGCATTTT CASSQDLRGAQPQHF
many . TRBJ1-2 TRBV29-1 TGCAGCGTTGAACCCGGAGGGGTTGGCTACACCTTC CSVEPGGVGYTF
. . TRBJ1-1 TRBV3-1 TGTGCCAGCAGCCAAGTCCGTGCTGAAGCTTTCTTT CASSQVRAEAFF
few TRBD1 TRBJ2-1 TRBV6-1 TGTGCCAGCAGCCCTAACGCCGGACAGGGTACCCACAATGAGCAGTTCTTC CASSPNAGQGTHNEQFF
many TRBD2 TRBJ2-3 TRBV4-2 TGTGCCAGCAGCCACAGCGGGGGGGCCTTGGATACGCAGTATTTT CASSHSGGALDTQYF
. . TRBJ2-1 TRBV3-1 TGTGCCAGCAGCCAAGCGGGGGTTTCCTACAATGAGCAGTTCTTC CASSQAGVSYNEQFF